This T cell receptor (beta chain) came from a study of tumor-infiltrating lymphocytes in primary liver carcinoma. As for the study in general: Patients had primary liver carcinoma treated by surgical resection.

Overall study findings and caveats: Significantly larger top-250-clone fractions were found in tumors than in blood (p = 0.039).

Concerning this clonotype itself: Its cognate antigen is unknown.

CDR1 and CDR2 (germline): SGHRS, YFSETQ. The CDR3 is made up of 13 amino acids. V lost 7 bases to trimming and J lost 5 bases, with 12 bases between them. For blood RNA, unsorted whole blood served as the source, and germline DNA was extracted too. TCR beta cDNA was prepared out of 500 ng total RNA by means of a constant-region primer. Slightly modified ARM-PCR served as the procedure for the TCR beta libraries. These libraries came from three rounds of nested multiplex PCR. TRBV1-TRBV30 forward primers paired with a C-beta reverse primer drove the first two PCR rounds, approximately 11 cycles each. MiXCR was run by TCRdb on the multiplex PCR reads, yielding one entry per CDR3 protein. This table holds about 180,000 distinct CDR3 sequences, about 60% found once.

This receptor was obtained from a man aged 35 to 55 with primary liver carcinoma and hepatitis B virus infection. V usage is TRBV5-1 and J usage is TRBJ2-2; the D call may be TRBD1 or TRBD2 (6 bases each). Sequenced sample: peripheral blood. This CDR3 reads CASGRGGTGELFF. The CDR3 nucleotides read TGCGCCAGCGGAAGAGGGGGGACCGGGGAGCTGTTTTTT.